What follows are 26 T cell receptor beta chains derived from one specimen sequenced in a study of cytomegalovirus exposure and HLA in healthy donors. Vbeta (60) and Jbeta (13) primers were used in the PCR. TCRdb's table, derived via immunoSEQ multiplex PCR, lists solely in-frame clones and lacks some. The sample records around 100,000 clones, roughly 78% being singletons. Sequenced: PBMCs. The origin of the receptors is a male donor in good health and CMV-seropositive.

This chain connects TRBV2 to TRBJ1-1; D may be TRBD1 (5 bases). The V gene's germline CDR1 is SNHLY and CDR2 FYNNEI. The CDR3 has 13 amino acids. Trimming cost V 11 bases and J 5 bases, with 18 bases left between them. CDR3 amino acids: CASEGDGGTEAFF. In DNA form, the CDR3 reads TGTGCCTCAGAAGGGGACGGAGGGACTGAAGCTTTCTTT. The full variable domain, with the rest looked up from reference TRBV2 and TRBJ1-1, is EPEVTQTPSHQVTQMGQEVILRCVPISNHLYFYWYRQILGQKVEFLVSFYNNEISEKSEIFDDQFSVERPDGSNFTLKIRSTKLEDSAMYFCASEGDGGTEAFFGQGTRLTVV.

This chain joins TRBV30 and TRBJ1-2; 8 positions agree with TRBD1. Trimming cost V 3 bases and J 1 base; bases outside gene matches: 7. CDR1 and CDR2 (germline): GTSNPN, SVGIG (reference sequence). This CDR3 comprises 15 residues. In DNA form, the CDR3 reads TGTGCCTGGAGCTCTCGGACAGGGAGTAACTATGGCTACACCTTC. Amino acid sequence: CAWSSRTGSNYGYTF.

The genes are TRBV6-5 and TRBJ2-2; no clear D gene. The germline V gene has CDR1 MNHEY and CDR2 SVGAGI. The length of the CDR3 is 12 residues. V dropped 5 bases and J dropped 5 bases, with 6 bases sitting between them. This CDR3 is CASSQWTGELFF. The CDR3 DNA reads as TGTGCCAGCAGTCAGTGGACCGGGGAGCTGTTTTTT.

CDR3 bases: TGTGCCAGCAGTGAATCGTCAGGGGGCCGTAAGCAGTACGTC. Its translation: CASSESSGGRKQYV. The chain carries TRBV2 and TRBJ2-7, with TRBD1 matching over 8 bases. Germline V gene data show CDR1 as SNHLY and CDR2 as FYNNEI. Unmatched junction bases numbered 8, after V lost 2 bases and J lost 8 bases. The CDR3 covers 14 residues.

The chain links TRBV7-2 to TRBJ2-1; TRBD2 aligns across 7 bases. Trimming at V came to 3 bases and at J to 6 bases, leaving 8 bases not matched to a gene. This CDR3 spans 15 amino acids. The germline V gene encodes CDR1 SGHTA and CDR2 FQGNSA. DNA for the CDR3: TGTGCCAGCAGCTTCATCGGCGGGAGCACCAATGAGCAGTTCTTC. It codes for CASSFIGGSTNEQFF.

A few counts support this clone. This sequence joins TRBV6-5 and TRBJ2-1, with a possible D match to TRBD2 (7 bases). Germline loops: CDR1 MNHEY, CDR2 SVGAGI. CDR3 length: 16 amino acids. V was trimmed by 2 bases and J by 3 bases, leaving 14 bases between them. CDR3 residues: CASSYLRGGHYNEQFF. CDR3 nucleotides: TGTGCCAGCAGTTACCTAAGGGGGGGCCACTACAATGAGCAGTTCTTC.

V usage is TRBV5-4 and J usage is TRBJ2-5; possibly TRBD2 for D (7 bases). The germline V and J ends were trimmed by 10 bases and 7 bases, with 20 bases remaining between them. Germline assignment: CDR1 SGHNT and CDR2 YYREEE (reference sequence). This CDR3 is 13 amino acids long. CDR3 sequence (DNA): TGTGCCGCCACAAGCGGGATAGGGGGGACCCAGTACTTC. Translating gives CAATSGIGGTQYF.

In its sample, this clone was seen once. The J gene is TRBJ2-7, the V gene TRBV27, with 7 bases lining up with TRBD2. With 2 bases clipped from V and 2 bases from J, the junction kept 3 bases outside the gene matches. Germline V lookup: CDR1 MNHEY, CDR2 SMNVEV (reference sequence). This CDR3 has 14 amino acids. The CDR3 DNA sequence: TGTGCCAGCAGTTTAGGGGGGGTGGCCTACGAGCAGTACTTC. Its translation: CASSLGGVAYEQYF.

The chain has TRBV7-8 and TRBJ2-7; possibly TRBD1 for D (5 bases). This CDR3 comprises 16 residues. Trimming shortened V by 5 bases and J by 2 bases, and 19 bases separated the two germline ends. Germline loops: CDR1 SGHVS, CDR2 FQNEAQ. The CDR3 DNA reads TGTGCCAGCAGCCAAATAAGAACAGGAGTCACCTACGAGCAGTACTTC. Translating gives CASSQIRTGVTYEQYF. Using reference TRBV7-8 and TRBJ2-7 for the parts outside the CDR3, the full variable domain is GAGVSQSPRYKVAKRGQDVALRCDPISGHVSLFWYQQALGQGPEFLTYFQNEAQLDKSGLPSDRFFAERPEGSVSTLKIQRTQQEDSAVYLCASSQIRTGVTYEQYFGPGTRLTVT.

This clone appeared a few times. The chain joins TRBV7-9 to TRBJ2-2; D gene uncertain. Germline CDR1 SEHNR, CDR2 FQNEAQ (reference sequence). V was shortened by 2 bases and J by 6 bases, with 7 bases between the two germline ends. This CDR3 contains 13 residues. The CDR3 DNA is TGTGCCAGCAGCTTAACAGCATCCGGGGAGCTGTTTTTT. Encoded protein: CASSLTASGELFF.

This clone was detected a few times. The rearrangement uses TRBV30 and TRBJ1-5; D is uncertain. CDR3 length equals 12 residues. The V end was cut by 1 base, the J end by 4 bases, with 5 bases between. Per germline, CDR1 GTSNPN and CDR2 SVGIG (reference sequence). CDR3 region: CAWSGGNQPQHF. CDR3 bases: TGTGCCTGGAGTGGCGGGAATCAGCCCCAGCATTTT.

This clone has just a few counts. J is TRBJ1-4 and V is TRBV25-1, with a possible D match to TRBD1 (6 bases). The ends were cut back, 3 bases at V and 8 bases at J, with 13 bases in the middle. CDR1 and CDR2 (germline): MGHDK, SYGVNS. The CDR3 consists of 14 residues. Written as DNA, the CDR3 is TGTGCCAGCAGTGACCCACAGGGCATCGAAAAACTGTTTTTT. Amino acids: CASSDPQGIEKLFF.

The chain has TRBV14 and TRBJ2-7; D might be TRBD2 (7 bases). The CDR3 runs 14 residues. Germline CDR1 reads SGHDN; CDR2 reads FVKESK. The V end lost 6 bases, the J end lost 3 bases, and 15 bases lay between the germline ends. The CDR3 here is CASSPRGGFYEQYF. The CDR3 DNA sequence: TGTGCCAGCAGTCCAAGGGGGGGGTTCTACGAGCAGTACTTC.

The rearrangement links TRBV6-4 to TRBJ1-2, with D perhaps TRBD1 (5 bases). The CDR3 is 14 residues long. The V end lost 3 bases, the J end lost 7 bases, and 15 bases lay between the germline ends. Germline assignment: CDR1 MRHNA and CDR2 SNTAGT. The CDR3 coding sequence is TGTGCCAGCAGTGATCCCCAGCGGGGGATTGGCTACACCTTC. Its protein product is CASSDPQRGIGYTF.

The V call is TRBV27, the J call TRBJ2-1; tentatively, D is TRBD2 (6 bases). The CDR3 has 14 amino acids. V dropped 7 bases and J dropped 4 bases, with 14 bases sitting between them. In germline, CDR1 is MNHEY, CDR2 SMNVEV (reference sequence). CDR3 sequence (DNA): TGTGCCAGCACCTACTTTAGCGGTTACAATGAGCAGTTCTTC. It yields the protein CASTYFSGYNEQFF.

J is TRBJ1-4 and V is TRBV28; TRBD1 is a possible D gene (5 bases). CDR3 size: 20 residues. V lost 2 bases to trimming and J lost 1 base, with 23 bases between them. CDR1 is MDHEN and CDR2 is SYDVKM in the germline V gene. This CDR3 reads CASSLGGTGNNLRTNEKLFF. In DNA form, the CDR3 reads TGTGCCAGCAGTTTAGGCGGGACCGGCAACAATCTACGAACTAATGAAAAACTGTTTTTT.

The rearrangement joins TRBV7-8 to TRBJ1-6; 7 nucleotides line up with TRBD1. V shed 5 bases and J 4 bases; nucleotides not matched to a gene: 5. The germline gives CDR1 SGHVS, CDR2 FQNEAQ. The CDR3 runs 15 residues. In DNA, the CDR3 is TGTGCCAGCAGCCTACTGGGACAGTATAATTCACCCCTCCACTTT. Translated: CASSLLGQYNSPLHF.

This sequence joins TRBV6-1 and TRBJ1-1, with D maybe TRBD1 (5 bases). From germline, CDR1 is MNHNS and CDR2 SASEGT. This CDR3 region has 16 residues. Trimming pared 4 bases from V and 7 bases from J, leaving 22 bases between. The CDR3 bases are TGTGCCAGCAGTGTCGCGGACACAGACAGTGACATTGAAGCTTTCTTT. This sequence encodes CASSVADTDSDIEAFF.

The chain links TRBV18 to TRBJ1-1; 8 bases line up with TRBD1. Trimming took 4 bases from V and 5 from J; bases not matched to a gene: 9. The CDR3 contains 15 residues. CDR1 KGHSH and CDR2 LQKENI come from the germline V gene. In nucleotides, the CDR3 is TGTGCCAGCTCACTTGATCAGGGGGCACGGACTGAAGCTTTCTTT. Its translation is CASSLDQGARTEAFF. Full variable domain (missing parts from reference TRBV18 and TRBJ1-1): NAGVMQNPRHLVRRRGQEARLRCSPMKGHSHVYWYRQLPEEGLKFMVYLQKENIIDESGMPKERFSAEFPKEGPSILRIQQVVRGDSAAYFCASSLDQGARTEAFFGQGTRLTVV.

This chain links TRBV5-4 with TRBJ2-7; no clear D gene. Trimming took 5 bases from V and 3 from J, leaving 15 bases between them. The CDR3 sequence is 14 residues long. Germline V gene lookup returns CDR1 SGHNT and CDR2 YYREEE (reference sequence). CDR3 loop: CASSSTLLDYEQYF. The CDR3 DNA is TGTGCCAGCAGTTCTACCCTCCTAGACTACGAGCAGTACTTC. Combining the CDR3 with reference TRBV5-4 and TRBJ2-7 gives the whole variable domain ETGVTQSPTHLIKTRGQQVTLRCSSQSGHNTVSWYQQALGQGPQFIFQYYREEENGRGNFPPRFSGLQFPNYSSELNVNALELDDSALYLCASSSTLLDYEQYFGPGTRLTVT.

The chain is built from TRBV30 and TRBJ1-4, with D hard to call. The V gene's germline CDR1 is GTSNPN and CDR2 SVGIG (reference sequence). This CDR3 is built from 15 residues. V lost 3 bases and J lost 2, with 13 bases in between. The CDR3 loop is CAWSGGSLTNEKLFF. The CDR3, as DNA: TGTGCCTGGAGCGGAGGGTCACTTACTAATGAAAAACTGTTTTTT.

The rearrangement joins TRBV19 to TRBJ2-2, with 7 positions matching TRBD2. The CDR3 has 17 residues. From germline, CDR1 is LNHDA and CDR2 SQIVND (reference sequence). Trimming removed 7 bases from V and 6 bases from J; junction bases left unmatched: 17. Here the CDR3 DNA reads TGTGCCAGTAACCTCGGCAGTGCGGGAGTATGGGCCGGGGAGCTGTTTTTT. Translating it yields CASNLGSAGVWAGELFF.

The chain's CDR3 is CAWSRTSISDEQFF. Here the CDR3 DNA reads TGTGCCTGGAGTAGGACTAGCATCTCCGATGAGCAGTTCTTC. The chain combines TRBV30 with TRBJ2-1, with 8 nucleotides matching TRBD2. From germline, CDR1 is GTSNPN and CDR2 SVGIG (reference sequence). The V gene end was trimmed by 2 bases and the J gene end by 8 bases; junction bases not matched to a gene: 8. This CDR3 has 14 residues.

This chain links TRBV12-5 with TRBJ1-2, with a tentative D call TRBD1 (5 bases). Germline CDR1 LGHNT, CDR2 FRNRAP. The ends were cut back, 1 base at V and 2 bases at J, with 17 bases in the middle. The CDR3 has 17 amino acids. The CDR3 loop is CASGLDPGMASNYGYTF. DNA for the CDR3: TGTGCTAGTGGTTTGGACCCAGGGATGGCATCCAACTATGGCTACACCTTC.

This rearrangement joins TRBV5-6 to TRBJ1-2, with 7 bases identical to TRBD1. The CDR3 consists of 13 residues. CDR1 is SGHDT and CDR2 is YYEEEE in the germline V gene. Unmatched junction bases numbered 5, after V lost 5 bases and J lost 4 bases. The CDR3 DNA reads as TGTGCCAGCAGACAAGGGACAGTCTATGGCTACACCTTC. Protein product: CASRQGTVYGYTF.

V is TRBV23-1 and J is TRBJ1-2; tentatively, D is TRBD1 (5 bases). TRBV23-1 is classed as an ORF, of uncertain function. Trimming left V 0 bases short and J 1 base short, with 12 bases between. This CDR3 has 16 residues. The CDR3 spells CASSQSGPGFNYGYTF. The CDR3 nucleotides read TGCGCCAGCAGTCAATCTGGCCCAGGGTTTAACTATGGCTACACCTTC.